The TCR beta chain described here comes from a study of beta chain features in type 1 diabetes (dated by TCRdb to 2016 to 2019). Looking at the study overall: Patients and healthy donors did not differ in mean age, gender distribution, total cell number or subset yield. A total of some 100,000,000 sorted cells were examined across all samples, and a strong correlation was observed between cell number per subset and RNA yield. In the study, recently diagnosed type 1 diabetes patients and matched healthy donors were compared on the TCRB repertoires of their sorted circulating CD4+ T cell subsets. Whereas all 28 donors provided naive and central memory subsets, regulatory and stem cell-like memory subsets were isolated from just 8 patients and roughly 8 healthy donors.

From the germline V gene, CDR1 is SQVTM and CDR2 is ANQGSEA. Inclusive of the bounding cysteine and phenylalanine, the CDR3 is 13 residues long. The entry retains the CDR3 DNA only, 39 bases that are in frame from base 1. Deletion took 4 bases off V and 3 bases off J, with a span of 12 bases between the germline ends. Each donor gave one peripheral blood draw, about 110 mL on average, collected into heparinised tubes. A BD FACSAria II and a panel including CD45RO, CCR7, CD25, CD127, CD95 and CD27 were used to sort naive, central memory, regulatory and stem cell-like memory CD4+ T cells. Every sorted population had a purity above 95%. PBMCs were separated immediately by Lymphoprep density gradient centrifugation and were stained directly, without being cultured. So that batch effects would be minimized, each experiment stained and sorted samples in pairs, pairing one healthy donor with one patient.

A remark on this clone: Its antigen specificity is not known. There are no base qualities to consult, and no much larger clone falls within one base.

The paper's findings and limits, for the study overall: Naive, central memory and regulatory TCRB repertoires appeared to be more alike among patients than among healthy donors. Shorter templates might be favored by PCR, yet because patient and control samples were amplified and corrected together, any such skew would affect both groups equally. Fewer insertions and more nucleotide deletions at VDJ recombination sites were observed in patients with type 1 diabetes, implying thymic rearrangement abnormalities. Type 1 diabetes patients showed a moderate but significant shortening of TCRB CDR3 length in all four CD4+ subsets. HLA sub-analyses involved small numbers of individuals, so any influence of HLA type on TCRB rearrangement remained unresolved. Sequencing cDNA rather than genomic DNA could over-represent highly expressing activated cells, although activation and CD3 levels did not differ between groups.

The High Capacity cDNA Reverse Transcription Kit was used to reverse transcribe all of the isolated RNA, meaning that expressed TCRB transcripts were what got sequenced. Deep immunoSEQ sequencing was applied to naive, central memory and regulatory T cell samples, giving an average of roughly 3.6 million total reads per sample. After sorted cells were lysed in RLT buffer, RNA was extracted with DNase-treated RNeasy Micro or Mini kits, with the choice depending on cell number. Each cell subset was processed separately to prevent cross-contamination, with patient and healthy donor samples processed together. Using the immunoSEQ multiplex PCR, TCRB sequences were amplified from cDNA into 87-bp fragments spanning the CDR3 region. Amplicons were sequenced on the Illumina HiSeq platform. In the paper's pipeline: Synthetic template baselines were used to correct PCR bias computationally, reads within Hamming distance 2 were collapsed together, and singletons that could not be merged were discarded. By aligning reads against IMGT, V, D and J genes, CDR3 length, and insertions or deletions at six rearrangement sites were assigned. Clonotype counts were normalized to sorted cell number within each subset before computing true diversity and Gini coefficients with the tcR R package. Repertoire sharing was quantified using the overlap coefficient calculated on TCRB nucleotide sequences. The table comes from immuneACCESS by way of TCRdb, which keeps in-frame sequences with V and J called. Part of the clones is missing from these tables; in studies checked, under half for an unresolved V gene and the rest for unknown reasons. For V, J and clone size, that table is used; D and trimming come from the DNA. The sample table shows around 120,000 clones, and roughly a sixth are seen once. The ten largest clones capture 2% to 3% of the sample.

The sequence was obtained from a young man with type 1 diabetes. The receptor chain draws on TRBV29-1 and TRBJ1-1; the D gene remains uncertain. Sequenced sample: central memory CD4+ T cells from blood. The DNA sequence is TGCAGCGTTGGTATCGGGCCATACACTGAAGCTTTCTTT. Protein translation: CSVGIGPYTEAFF.